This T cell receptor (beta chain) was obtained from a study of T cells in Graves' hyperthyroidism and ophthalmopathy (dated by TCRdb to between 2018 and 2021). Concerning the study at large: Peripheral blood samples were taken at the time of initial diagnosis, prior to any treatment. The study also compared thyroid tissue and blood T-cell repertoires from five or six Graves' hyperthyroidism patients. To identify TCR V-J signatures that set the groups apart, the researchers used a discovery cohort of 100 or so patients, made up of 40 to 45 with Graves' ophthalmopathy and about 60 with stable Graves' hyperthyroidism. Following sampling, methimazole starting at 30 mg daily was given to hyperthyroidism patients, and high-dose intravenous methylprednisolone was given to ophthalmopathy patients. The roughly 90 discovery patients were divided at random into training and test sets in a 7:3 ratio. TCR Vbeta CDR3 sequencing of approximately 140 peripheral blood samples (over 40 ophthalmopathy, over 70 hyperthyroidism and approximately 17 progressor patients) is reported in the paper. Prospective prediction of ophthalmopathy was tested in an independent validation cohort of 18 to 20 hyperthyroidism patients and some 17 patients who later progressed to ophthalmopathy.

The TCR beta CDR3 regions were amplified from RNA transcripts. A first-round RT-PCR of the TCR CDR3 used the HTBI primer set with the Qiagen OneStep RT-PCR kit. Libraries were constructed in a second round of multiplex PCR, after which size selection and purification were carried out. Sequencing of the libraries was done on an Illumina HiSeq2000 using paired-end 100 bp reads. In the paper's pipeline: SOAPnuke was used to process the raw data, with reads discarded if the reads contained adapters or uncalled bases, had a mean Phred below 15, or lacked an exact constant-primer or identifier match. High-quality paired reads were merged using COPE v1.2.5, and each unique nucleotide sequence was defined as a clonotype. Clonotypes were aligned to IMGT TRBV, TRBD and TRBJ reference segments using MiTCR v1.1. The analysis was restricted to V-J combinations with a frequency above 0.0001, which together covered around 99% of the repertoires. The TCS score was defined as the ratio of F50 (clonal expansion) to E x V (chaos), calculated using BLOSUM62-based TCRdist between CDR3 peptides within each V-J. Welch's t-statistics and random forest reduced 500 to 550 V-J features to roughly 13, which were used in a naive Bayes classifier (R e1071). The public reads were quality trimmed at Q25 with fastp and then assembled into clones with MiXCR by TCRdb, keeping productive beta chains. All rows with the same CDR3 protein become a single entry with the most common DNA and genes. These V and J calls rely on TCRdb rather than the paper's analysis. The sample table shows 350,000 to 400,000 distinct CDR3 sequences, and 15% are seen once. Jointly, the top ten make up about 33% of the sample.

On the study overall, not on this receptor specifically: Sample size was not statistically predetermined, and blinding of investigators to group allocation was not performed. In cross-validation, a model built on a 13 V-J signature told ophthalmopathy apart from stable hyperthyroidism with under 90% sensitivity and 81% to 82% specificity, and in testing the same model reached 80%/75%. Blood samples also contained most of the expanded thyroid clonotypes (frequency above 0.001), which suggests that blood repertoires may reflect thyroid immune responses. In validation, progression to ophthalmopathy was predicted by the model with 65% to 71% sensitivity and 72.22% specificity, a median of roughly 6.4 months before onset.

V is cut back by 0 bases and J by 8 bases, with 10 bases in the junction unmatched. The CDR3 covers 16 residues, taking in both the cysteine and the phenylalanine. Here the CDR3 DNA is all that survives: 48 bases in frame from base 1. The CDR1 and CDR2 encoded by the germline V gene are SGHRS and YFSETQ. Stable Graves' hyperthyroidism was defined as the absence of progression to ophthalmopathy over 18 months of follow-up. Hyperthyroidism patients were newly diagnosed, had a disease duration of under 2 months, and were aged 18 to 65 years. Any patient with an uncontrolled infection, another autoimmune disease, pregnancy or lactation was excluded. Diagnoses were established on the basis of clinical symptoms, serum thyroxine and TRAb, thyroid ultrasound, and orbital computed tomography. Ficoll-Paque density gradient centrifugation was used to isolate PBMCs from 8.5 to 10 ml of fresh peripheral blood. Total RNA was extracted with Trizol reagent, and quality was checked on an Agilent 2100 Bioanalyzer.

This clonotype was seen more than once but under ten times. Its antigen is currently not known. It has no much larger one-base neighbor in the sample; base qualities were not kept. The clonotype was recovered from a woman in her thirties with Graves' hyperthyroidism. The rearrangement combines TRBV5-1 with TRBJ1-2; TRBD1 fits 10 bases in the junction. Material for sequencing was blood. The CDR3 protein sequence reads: CASSLEGTGDSYGYTF. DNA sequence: TGCGCCAGCAGCTTGGAAGGGACAGGGGATAGCTACGGCTACACCTTC.